This TCR beta chain was documented in a study of cytotoxic CD8 clonotypes in ibrutinib-treated CLL (dated by TCRdb to the early 2020s). Background for the entire study: The cohort was composed of 10 to 11 relapsed/refractory and roughly 14 treatment-naive patients; IGHV unmutated status was identified in approximately 17 patients. Partial responses were observed in some 24 patients and complete responses in 2; after a median follow-up of 68 months, remission was maintained in approximately 14 patients and progression was observed in approximately twelve. The response samples were drawn at a median of approximately 12 months into treatment, with a range of roughly 6 to 40 months. On average, each sample had roughly 230,000 productive templates and tens of thousands of productive rearrangements. Of the approximately 86 people in the trial, around 26 had longitudinal samples available. Cryopreserved peripheral blood mononuclear cells were obtained prior to treatment, at the time of response, and at either disease progression or sustained remission. Findings and caveats that apply to the study as a whole: At ibrutinib response clonality went up, during sustained remission it held steady, and at progression it dropped back toward baseline. Baseline clonality exceeded that of age-matched healthy donors and correlated strongly with circulating CD8+ T-cell counts. Lymph node repertoires were not examined, and the timing of sampling was not matched between patients in sustained remission and those whose disease progressed. Public clonotypes were rare and either shrank or stayed stable during treatment, and the rise in clonality at ibrutinib response reflected expansion of private clonotypes.

Points on this clone: Which antigen it targets is not known. Base qualities were left out, and no much larger clone turns up one base away.

A MiSeq instrument was used for deep resolution sequencing, which targeted depths ranging from 1 in 1 million up to 1 in 200,000 T cells, with coverage averaging 10x for each clonotype. The immunoSEQ hsTCRB Kit was used to generate the TCR beta libraries. Per the original workflow: Data were analyzed with ImmunoSEQ Data Assistant and ImmunoSEQ Analyzer, with V, D and J genes assigned per IMGT definitions. Clonality, which ranges from 0 to 1, was calculated as one minus the normalized Shannon entropy of productive rearrangement frequencies. Public clonotype analysis was restricted to overrepresented clonotypes comprising at least 0.05% of each patient's repertoire. Repertoires from around 13 age-matched healthy donors in immuneACCESS were used as clonality controls. Drawn from immuneACCESS, this table holds only the in-frame rearrangements with V and J called that TCRdb kept. Clones are partly lost; checked studies trace under half to an unresolved V gene and leave the rest unexplained. The D gene and trimming were derived from the DNA, and the V and J assignments and clone size from that table. This sample comprises approximately 24,000 clones, approximately 81% of them detected only once. 7% to 9.5% of the sample rests with the top ten.

For TCR beta library preparation, about 2 micrograms of genomic DNA were isolated from cryopreserved PBMCs. Longitudinal blood samples from CLL patients on ibrutinib monotherapy underwent high-throughput TCR beta sequencing. The patients took part in an open-label, single-center phase 2 trial of ibrutinib monotherapy. The clonotype comes from a human donor with chronic lymphocytic leukemia. The sample consisted of PBMCs, taken before ibrutinib treatment.

The sequence in DNA is TGTGCCAGCAGCTCCGACTGGAATGGCTACACCTTC. It translates as CASSSDWNGYTF. The V gene is TRBV5-6 and the J gene is TRBJ1-2; the D gene cannot be named for sure. V is cut by 3 bases and J by 6 bases, and the space between the germline ends is 9 bases. The CDR3 goes from the cysteine to the phenylalanine over 12 residues. Kept here is only the CDR3 DNA, which spans 36 bases and is read in frame from base 1. CDR1 SGHDT and CDR2 YYEEEE were looked up in the germline V gene.